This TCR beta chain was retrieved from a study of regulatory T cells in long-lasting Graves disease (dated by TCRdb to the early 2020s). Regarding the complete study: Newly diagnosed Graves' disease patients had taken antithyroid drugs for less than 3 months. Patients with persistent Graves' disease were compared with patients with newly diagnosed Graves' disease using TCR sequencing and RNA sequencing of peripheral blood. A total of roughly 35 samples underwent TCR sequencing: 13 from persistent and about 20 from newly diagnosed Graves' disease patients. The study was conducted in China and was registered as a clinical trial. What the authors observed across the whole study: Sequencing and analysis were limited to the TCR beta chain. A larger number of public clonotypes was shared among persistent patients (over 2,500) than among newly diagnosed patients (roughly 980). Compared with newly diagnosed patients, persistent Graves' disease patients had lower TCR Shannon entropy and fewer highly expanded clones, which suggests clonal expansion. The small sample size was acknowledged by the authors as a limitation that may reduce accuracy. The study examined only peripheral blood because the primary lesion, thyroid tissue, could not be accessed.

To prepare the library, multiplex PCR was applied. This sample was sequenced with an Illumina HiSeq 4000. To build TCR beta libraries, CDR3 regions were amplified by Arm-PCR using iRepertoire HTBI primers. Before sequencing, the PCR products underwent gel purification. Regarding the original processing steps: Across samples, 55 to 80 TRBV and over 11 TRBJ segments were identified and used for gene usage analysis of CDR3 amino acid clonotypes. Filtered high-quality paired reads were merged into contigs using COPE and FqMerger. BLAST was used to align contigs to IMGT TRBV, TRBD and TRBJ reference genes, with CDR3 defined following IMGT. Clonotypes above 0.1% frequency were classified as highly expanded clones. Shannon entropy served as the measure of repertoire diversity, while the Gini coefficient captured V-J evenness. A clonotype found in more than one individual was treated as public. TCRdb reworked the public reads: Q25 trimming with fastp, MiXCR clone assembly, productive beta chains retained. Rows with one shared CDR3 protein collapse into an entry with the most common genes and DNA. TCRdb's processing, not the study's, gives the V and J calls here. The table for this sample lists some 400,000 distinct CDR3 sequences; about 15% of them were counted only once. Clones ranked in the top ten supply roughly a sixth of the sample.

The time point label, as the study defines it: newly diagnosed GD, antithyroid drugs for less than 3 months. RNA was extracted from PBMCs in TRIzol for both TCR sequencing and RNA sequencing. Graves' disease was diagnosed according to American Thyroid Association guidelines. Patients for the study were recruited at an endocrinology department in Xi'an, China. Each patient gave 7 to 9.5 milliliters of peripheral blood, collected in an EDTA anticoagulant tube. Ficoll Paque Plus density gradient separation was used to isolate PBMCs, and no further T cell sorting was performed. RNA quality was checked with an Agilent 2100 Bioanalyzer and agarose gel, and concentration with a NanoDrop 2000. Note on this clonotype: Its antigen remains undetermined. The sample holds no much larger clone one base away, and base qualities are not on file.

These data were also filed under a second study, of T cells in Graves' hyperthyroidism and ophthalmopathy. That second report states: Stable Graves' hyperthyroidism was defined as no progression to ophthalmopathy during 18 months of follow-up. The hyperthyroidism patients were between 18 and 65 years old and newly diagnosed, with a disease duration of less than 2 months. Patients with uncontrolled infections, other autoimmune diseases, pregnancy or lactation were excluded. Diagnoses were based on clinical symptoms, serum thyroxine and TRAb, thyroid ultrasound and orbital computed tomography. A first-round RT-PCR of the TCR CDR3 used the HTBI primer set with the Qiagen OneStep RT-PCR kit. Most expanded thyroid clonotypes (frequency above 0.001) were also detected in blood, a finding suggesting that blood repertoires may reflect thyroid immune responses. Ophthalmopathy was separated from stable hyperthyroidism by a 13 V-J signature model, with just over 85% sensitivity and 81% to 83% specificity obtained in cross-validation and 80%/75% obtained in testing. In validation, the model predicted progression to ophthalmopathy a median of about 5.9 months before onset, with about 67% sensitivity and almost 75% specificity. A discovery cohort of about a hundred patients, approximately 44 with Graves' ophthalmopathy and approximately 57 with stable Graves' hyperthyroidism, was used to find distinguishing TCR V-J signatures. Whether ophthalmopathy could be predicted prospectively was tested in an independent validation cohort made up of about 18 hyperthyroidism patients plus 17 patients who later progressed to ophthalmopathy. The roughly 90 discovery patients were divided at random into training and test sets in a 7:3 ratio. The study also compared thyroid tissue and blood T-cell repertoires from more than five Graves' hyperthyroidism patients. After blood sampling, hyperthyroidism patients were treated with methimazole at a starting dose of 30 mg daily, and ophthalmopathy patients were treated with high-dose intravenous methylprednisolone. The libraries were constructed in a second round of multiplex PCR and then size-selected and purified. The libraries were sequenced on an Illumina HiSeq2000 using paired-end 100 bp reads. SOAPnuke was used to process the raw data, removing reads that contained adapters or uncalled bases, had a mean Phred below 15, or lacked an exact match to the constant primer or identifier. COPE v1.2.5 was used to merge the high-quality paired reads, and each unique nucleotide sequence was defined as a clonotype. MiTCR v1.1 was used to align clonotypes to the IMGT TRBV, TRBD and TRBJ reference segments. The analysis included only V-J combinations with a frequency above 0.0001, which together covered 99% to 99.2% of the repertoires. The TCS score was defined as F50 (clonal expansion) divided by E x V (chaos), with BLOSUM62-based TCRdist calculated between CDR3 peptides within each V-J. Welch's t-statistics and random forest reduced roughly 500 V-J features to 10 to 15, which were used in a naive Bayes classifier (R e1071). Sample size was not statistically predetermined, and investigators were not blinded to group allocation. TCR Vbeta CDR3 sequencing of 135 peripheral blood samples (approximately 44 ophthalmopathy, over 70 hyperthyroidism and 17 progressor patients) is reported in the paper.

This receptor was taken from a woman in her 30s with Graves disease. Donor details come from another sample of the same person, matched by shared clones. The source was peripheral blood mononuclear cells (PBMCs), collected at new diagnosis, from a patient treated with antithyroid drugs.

The CDR3 is CAWTKGPTGPGNEQFF. The DNA sequence follows: TGTGCCTGGACCAAAGGACCGACAGGCCCGGGCAATGAGCAGTTCTTC. The chain is made from TRBV30 and TRBJ2-3; TRBD1 is a weak D gene call, 6 bases matching. The J call is uncertain, as TRBJ2-1 better fits the DNA end. From a lookup of the germline V gene (reference sequence), CDR1 and CDR2 are GTSNPN and SVGIG. From cysteine to phenylalanine, the CDR3 is 16 amino acids long. Only CDR3 DNA is held: 48 bases, read in frame from base 1.